This is a list of T cell receptor beta chains from one sample in a study of OX40 agonist ivuxolimab in advanced cancers. The data were produced by immunoSEQ multiplex PCR, yet TCRdb's version contains in-frame clones alone and is incomplete. The data contain approximately 81,000 clones, 93% of them seen just once; the ten biggest clones take up approximately 15%. Sequencing used CD4+ or CD8+ T cells sorted from blood, obtained in a trial of the OX40 agonist ivuxolimab. Receptors originate from an adult with an advanced solid tumor such as melanoma, head and neck, liver or kidney cancer. The CDR3 runs from the conserved cysteine through the conserved F or W.

>TRBJ2-1|TRBV9
CASSLDNSEQFF
>TRBJ1-2|TRBV4-1
CASSQGRENYGYTF
>TRBJ2-7|TRBV2
CASSGASSSYEQYF
>TRBJ2-1|TRBV2
CASSESGWKASGAVDEQFF
>TRBJ2-1|TRBV6-5
CAVGLGSSYNEQFF
>TRBJ1-5|TRBV13
CASSLGGRNQPQHF
>TRBJ2-5|TRBV9
CASSAWEGEETQYF
>TRBJ2-3|TRBV9
CASSLVGGVTDTQYF
>TRBJ2-2|TRBV6-4
CASSDSGTRNTGELFF
>TRBJ2-1|TRBV19
CASIAGGYSDEQFF
>TRBJ2-3|TRBV19
CASSTQGPDTQYF
>TRBJ2-1|TRBV11-3
CASSLDFGANEQFF
>TRBJ2-1|TRBV7-2
CASSLGLAGGPASYNEQFF
>TRBJ2-5|TRBV4-1
CASSLASWQVPETQYF
>TRBJ2-7|TRBV27
CASSTGQGSPTYEQYF
>TRBJ1-2|TRBV19
CASRWGQGWGYTF
>TRBJ2-1|TRBV29-1
CSAERGDTLYNEQFF
>TRBJ2-7|TRBV19
CASSQGNEQYF
>TRBJ1-2|TRBV9
CASSVEAKGYTF
>TRBJ2-1|TRBV7-9
CASSRSGSSYNEQFF
>TRBJ2-7|TRBV10-3
CAISVKPESYEQYF
>TRBJ2-5|TRBV10-3
CAISPEDTQETQYF
>TRBJ2-1|TRBV27
CASSLGLAGGHGEQFF
>TRBJ2-7|TRBV19
CASRHSGTNPYEQYF
>TRBJ1-3|TRBV7-9
CASRRTGAGNTIYF
>TRBJ2-3|TRBV9
CASSAPVTDTQYF
>TRBJ1-2|TRBV13
CASSWGQALVDGYTF
>TRBJ2-2|TRBV9
CASSVTAGELFF
>TRBJ2-1|TRBV4-2
CASSQDMGGLYNEQFF
>TRBJ2-1|TRBV19
CASSMENEQFF
>TRBJ2-3|TRBV19
CASSGGEAVTDTQYF
>TRBJ2-5|TRBV4-3
CASSPYLTGQETQYF
>TRBJ1-5|TRBV4-1
CASSQDQDRRLEPQHF
>TRBJ1-2|TRBV7-3
CASSPGDGGDGYTF
>TRBJ1-2|TRBV6-4
CASSAGLNYGYTF
>TRBJ2-7|TRBV7-6
CASSEGQGGIVQYF
>TRBJ2-4|TRBV27
CASSFGGPAKNIQYF
>TRBJ1-1|TRBV5-1
CASSLLGQTNTEAFF